The 7 T cell receptor beta chains listed next were all sequenced from one sample in a study of blood T cell repertoires in COVID-19. Profiling relied on immunoSEQ multiplex PCR, and the TCRdb table lists in-frame clones only, not all of them. The sample records 200,000 or so clones, about 81% being singletons. The sample comprised peripheral blood. The origin of the receptors is a man aged 25-45 years with active or convalescent COVID-19.

The chain recombines TRBV3-1 (or the pseudogene TRBV3-2) with TRBJ2-7, with 8 bases lining up with TRBD2. CDR1 is LGHDT, CDR2 YNNKEL, per germline (reference sequence). J lost 2 bases, V lost 2 bases, and 5 bases had no gene match. The CDR3 length is 15 residues. CDR3 in DNA: TGTGCCAGCAGCCAAACGAGCGGGAGCCCCTACGAGCAGTACTTC. Translating it yields CASSQTSGSPYEQYF.

In its sample, this clone was seen a few times. J is TRBJ2-1 and V is TRBV6-5, with TRBD2 identical over 9 bases. The J segment lost 8 bases and the V segment lost 6 bases, leaving 5 bases of the junction unmatched. Germline lookup yields CDR1 MNHEY and CDR2 SVGAGI. The length of the CDR3 is 13 residues. Written as DNA, the CDR3 is TGTGCCAGCAGCGGACTAGCGACCTATGAGCAGTTCTTC. Protein: CASSGLATYEQFF.

V and J are TRBV28 and TRBJ2-5; 11 bases are a match to TRBD1. This CDR3 is built from 18 residues. Trimming removed 3 bases from V and 4 bases from J; junction bases left unmatched: 13. Germline values: CDR1 MDHEN, CDR2 SYDVKM. The DNA of the CDR3 is TGTGCCAGCAGTTTTGGCTACCTTGGACAGGGGGCAGGAGAGACCCAGTACTTC. Translated: CASSFGYLGQGAGETQYF.

The chain joins TRBV10-3 to TRBJ1-2; 12 nucleotides line up with TRBD1. CDR3 length equals 17 residues. The germline CDR1 and CDR2 sequences are ENHRY and SYGVKD. Trimming took 6 bases from V and 4 from J; bases not matched to a gene: 12. In nucleotides, the CDR3 is TGTGCCATCAGCGAGGGGGACAGGGGGCCTTCCGGCTATGGCTACACCTTC. Translated: CAISEGDRGPSGYGYTF.

V is TRBV4-1 and J is TRBJ2-7, with D perhaps matching TRBD2 (7 bases). The CDR3 extends over 15 amino acids. With 1 base removed from V and 4 bases from J, the gap between germline ends came to 14 bases. Germline V gene lookup returns CDR1 MGHRA and CDR2 YSYEKL. CDR3 DNA: TGCGCCAGCAGCCAAGTGGGGGGGCCCTTTTACGAGCAGTACTTC. This translates into CASSQVGGPFYEQYF.

The chain carries TRBV7-6 and TRBJ2-5, with unresolved D. CDR3 length: 15 amino acids. V lost 2 bases to trimming and J lost 2 bases, with 12 bases between them. Germline V CDR1 and CDR2: SGHVS, FNYEAQ. The CDR3 is CASSLMAGSQETQYF. In nucleotides, the CDR3 is TGTGCCAGCAGCTTAATGGCAGGATCACAAGAGACCCAGTACTTC.

This clone has only a few counts. The gene calls are TRBV3-1 (or the pseudogene TRBV3-2) and TRBJ1-4; D is perhaps TRBD1 (5 bases). This CDR3 spans 17 amino acids. Germline V lookup: CDR1 LGHDT, CDR2 YNNKEL (reference sequence). V was cut by 0 bases and J by 5 bases, with 16 bases left in between. The CDR3 DNA follows: TGTGCCAGCAGCCAAGATTGGGCGGGACGCGTGAATGAAAAACTGTTTTTT. Its protein is CASSQDWAGRVNEKLFF.